These T cell receptor beta chains were read from a single sample in a study of CD8 T cells in ankylosing spondylitis. TCRdb redid the calling of the 5' RACE reads with MiXCR, one entry per CDR3 protein. Of around 770,000 distinct CDR3 sequences listed, 10% to 15% are singletons. Sequenced: blood, either unsorted or a sorted T cell fraction (not recorded which). The receptor set was obtained from a male donor with ankylosing spondylitis. Each CDR3 is given without its conserved first and last residue. The order of the fields is J gene, V gene, CDR3 protein.

>TRBJ2-1|TRBV5-1
ASSLGPALGNEQF
>TRBJ1-1|TRBV20-1
SARPPGGYTEAF
>TRBJ2-7|TRBV20-1
SAGLVGSHEQY
>TRBJ2-7|TRBV12-3/TRBV12-4
ATSRGQRGGTYEQY
>TRBJ1-4|TRBV7-2
ASSSRSSTNEKLF
>TRBJ1-4|TRBV4-3
ASSHLRAEGVGKLF
>TRBJ1-1|TRBV15
ATSRAKGGTEAF
>TRBJ2-7|TRBV20-1
SARPTGRYEQY
>TRBJ1-2|TRBV20-1
SAREDRPDGYT
>TRBJ2-2|TRBV6-2/TRBV6-3
ASTFTGELF
>TRBJ1-2|TRBV29-1
SGGDRASNYGYT
>TRBJ1-1|TRBV3-1
ASSQARRGSPEAF
>TRBJ2-3|TRBV11-2
ASRGPSDTQY
>TRBJ1-5|TRBV7-9
ASTDSNQPQH
>TRBJ2-3|TRBV24-1
ATSDRRQGGADTQY
>TRBJ2-3|TRBV6-1
ASRMGVSTDTQY
>TRBJ2-3|TRBV10-3
ATQGAWGTDTQY
>TRBJ2-1|TRBV10-3
AISEFSEQF
>TRBJ2-1|TRBV7-6
ASSQRTGFDEQF
>TRBJ1-3|TRBV4-2
ASSQDRGQRNTIY
>TRBJ2-7|TRBV20-1
SATRGQY
>TRBJ1-2|TRBV7-2
ASSLLQSVYGYT
>TRBJ2-7|TRBV6-2/TRBV6-3
ASRAPGKSYEQY
>TRBJ1-1|TRBV5-1
ASSFDGGNTEAF
>TRBJ2-1|TRBV7-2
ASSLAHGTLF
>TRBJ2-3|TRBV20-1
SARDATAKYFTDTQY
>TRBJ2-7|TRBV20-1
SAPPPGLGSTYEQY
>TRBJ2-3|TRBV5-1
ASSLGPLPDTQY
>TRBJ1-1|TRBV20-1
SALQGWTGTEAF
>TRBJ2-6|TRBV6-1
ASSLARSGANVLT
>TRBJ1-2|TRBV5-6
ASSLPWDRGYGYT
>TRBJ2-3|TRBV20-1
SASRRRLGDTQY
>TRBJ1-1|TRBV12-3/TRBV12-4
ASSFGDTEAF
>TRBJ2-7|TRBV6-2/TRBV6-3
ASSYFGTGTYEQY
>TRBJ2-1|TRBV20-1
SAPDGLAGYNEQF
>TRBJ1-5|TRBV4-2
ASTRDSGDQPQH
>TRBJ2-7|TRBV5-6
ASSLVGDIYEQY